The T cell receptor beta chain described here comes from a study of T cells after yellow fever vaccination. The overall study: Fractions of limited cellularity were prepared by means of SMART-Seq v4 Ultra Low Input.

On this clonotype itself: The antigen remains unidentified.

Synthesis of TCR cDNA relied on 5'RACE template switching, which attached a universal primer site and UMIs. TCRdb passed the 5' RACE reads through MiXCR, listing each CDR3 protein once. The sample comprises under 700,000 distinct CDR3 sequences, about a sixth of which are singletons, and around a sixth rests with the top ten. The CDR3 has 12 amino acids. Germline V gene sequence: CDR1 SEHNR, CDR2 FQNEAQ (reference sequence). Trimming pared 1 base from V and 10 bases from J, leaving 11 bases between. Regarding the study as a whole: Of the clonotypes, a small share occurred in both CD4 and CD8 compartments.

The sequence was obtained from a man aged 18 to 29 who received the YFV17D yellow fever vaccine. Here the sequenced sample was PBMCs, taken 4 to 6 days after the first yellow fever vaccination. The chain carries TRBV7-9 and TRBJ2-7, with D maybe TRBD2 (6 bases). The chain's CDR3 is CASSLDPGEQYF. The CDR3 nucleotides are TGTGCCAGCAGCTTAGACCCGGGGGAACAGTACTTC.